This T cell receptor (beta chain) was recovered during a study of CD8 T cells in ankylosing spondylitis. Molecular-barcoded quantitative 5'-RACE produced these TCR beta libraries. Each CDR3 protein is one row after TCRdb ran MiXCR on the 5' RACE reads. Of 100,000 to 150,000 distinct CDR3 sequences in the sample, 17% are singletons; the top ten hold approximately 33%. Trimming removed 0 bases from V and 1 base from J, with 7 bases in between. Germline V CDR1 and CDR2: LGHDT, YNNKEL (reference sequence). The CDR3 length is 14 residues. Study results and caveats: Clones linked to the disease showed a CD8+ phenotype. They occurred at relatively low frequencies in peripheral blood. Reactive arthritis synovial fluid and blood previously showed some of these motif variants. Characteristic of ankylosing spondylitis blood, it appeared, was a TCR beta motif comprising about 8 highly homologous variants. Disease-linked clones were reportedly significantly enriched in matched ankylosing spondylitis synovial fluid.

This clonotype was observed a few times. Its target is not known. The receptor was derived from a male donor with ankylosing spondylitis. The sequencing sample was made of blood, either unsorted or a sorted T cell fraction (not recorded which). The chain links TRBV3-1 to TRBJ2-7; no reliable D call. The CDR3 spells CASSQEIESYEQYF. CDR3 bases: TGTGCCAGCAGCCAAGAGATAGAGTCCTACGAGCAGTACTTC.